Shown below are 12 T cell receptor beta chains from a single sample sequenced in a study of blood T cell repertoires in COVID-19. Assay used: immunoSEQ multiplex PCR; TCRdb lists only in-frame clones, some missing. This table has under 200,000 clones, 74% appearing once. Sequencing used peripheral blood. These receptor sequences come from a woman of 80 years or more with acute or convalescent COVID-19.

This chain links TRBV27 with TRBJ2-7; 10 bases are a match to TRBD2. Germline V gene sequence: CDR1 MNHEY, CDR2 SMNVEV (reference sequence). CDR3 length: 16 residues. J was trimmed by 6 bases and V by 7 bases; bases with no gene match: 15. The CDR3 sequence: CASKGSGRNWFLEQYF. Written as DNA, the CDR3 is TGTGCCAGCAAGGGTAGCGGGAGGAACTGGTTTCTCGAGCAGTACTTC.

This clone was detected once. The chain carries TRBV19 and TRBJ2-3; TRBD2 matches 8 bases. CDR3 length equals 16 residues. Germline CDR1 LNHDA, CDR2 SQIVND (reference sequence). V shed 4 bases and J 0 bases; nucleotides not matched to a gene: 6. CDR3 in amino acids: CASSKVAGMSTDTQYF. CDR3 coding DNA: TGTGCCAGTAGTAAGGTAGCGGGAATGAGCACAGATACGCAGTATTTT. The entire variable domain, with the rest obtained from reference TRBV19 and TRBJ2-3, is as follows: DGGITQSPKYLFRKEGQNVTLSCEQNLNHDAMYWYRQDPGQGLRLIYYSQIVNDFQKGDIAEGYSVSREKKESFPLTVTSAQKNPTAFYLCASSKVAGMSTDTQYFGPGTRLTVL.

The V call is TRBV7-2, the J call TRBJ1-2; 7 bases match TRBD1. V gave up 2 bases and J gave up 6 bases; unmatched junction bases: 18. From germline, CDR1 is SGHTA and CDR2 FQGNSA. The CDR3 is made up of 18 amino acids. The CDR3 reads CASSLSTGTESPPDGYTF. CDR3 coding DNA: TGTGCCAGCAGCTTATCAACCGGGACAGAGTCCCCGCCGGATGGCTACACCTTC.

This chain uses TRBV7-8 with TRBJ2-1; D unclear. Looked up from germline, CDR1 is SGHVS and CDR2 is FQNEAQ. The CDR3 covers 14 residues. Trimming left V 2 bases short and J 4 bases short, with 9 bases between. In DNA, the CDR3 is TGTGCCAGCAGCTTACAGTGGCTGTACAATGAGCAGTTCTTC. Its protein product is CASSLQWLYNEQFF.

The V gene is TRBV11-3, the J gene TRBJ2-7; D possibly corresponds to TRBD1 (6 bases). Per germline, CDR1 SGHNT and CDR2 YENEEA. The CDR3 is 14 amino acids. V shed 2 bases and J shed 0 bases, with 8 bases lying between them. CDR3 coding DNA: TGTGCCAGCAGCTTACAACAGGGCTCCTACGAGCAGTACTTC. Translating it yields CASSLQQGSYEQYF.

The chain recombines TRBV18 with TRBJ1-4; TRBD1 matches 8 bases. V shed 0 bases, J shed 2 bases, and the junction held 5 bases outside the gene matches. Germline CDR1 KGHSH, CDR2 LQKENI. CDR3 size: 17 residues. The CDR3 loop reads CASSPPGQGGTNEKLFF. CDR3 sequence (DNA): TGTGCCAGCTCACCACCCGGACAGGGAGGGACTAATGAAAAACTGTTTTTT.

The rearrangement joins TRBV6-1 to TRBJ2-7; D gene ambiguous. The V gene lost 1 base and the J gene lost 0 bases, with 4 bases spanning the gap. The V gene's germline CDR1 is MNHNS and CDR2 SASEGT. The CDR3 runs 13 residues. The CDR3 protein is CASSEVYSYEQYF. In DNA form, the CDR3 reads TGTGCCAGCAGTGAAGTATACTCCTACGAGCAGTACTTC.

The table lists this clone with a count of one. The V call is TRBV21-1, the J call TRBJ2-7; the DNA was not compared with TRBD2, the D call given in the table. TRBV21-1 is shown as a pseudogene. CDR3 size: 17 residues. As DNA, the CDR3 is TGTGCCAGCAGCAAAGCGCTGGGGTCGGGACTGCGCCCCGAGCAGTACTTC. Translation gives CASSKALGSGLRPEQYF.

The chain employs TRBV5-6 and TRBJ1-2; D may be TRBD1 (5 bases). Trimming shortened V by 0 bases and J by 5 bases, and 11 bases separated the two germline ends. The CDR3 totals 14 residues. In germline, CDR1 is SGHDT, CDR2 YYEEEE. CDR3 nucleotides: TGTGCCAGCAGCTTGGCCTCGGACACGTATGGCTACACCTTC. It specifies CASSLASDTYGYTF. The full variable domain, in which reference TRBV5-6 and TRBJ1-2 provide the parts outside the CDR3, is DAGVTQSPTHLIKTRGQQVTLRCSPKSGHDTVSWYQQALGQGPQFIFQYYEEEERQRGNFPDRFSGHQFPNYSSELNVNALLLGDSALYLCASSLASDTYGYTFGSGTRLTVV.

This clone was counted only a few times. V and J are TRBV3-1 (or the pseudogene TRBV3-2) and TRBJ2-7; D possibly corresponds to TRBD2 (5 bases). This CDR3 region has 15 residues. Germline CDR1 reads LGHDT; CDR2 reads YNNKEL (reference sequence). V lost 4 bases to trimming and J lost 3 bases, with 16 bases between them. The CDR3 DNA reads TGTGCCAGCAGCCCGACTGTGGGAGCTTTCTACGAGCAGTACTTC. Its translation: CASSPTVGAFYEQYF.

The genes are TRBV6-5 and TRBJ2-7; D remains ambiguous. CDR1 and CDR2 (germline): MNHEY, SVGAGI. The CDR3 has 10 amino acids. Trimming left V 7 bases short and J 3 bases short, with 4 bases between. The CDR3 DNA reads TGTGCCAGCAATCTCTACGAGCAGTACTTC. Amino acid sequence: CASNLYEQYF.

The genes are TRBV19 and TRBJ2-3; tentative D call: TRBD2 (6 bases). Trimming stripped 9 bases from V and 4 bases from J, with 17 bases between. CDR1 is LNHDA, CDR2 SQIVND, per germline (reference sequence). CDR3 length: 14 residues. The CDR3 sequence is CASHWGVEADTQYF. CDR3 nucleotides: TGTGCCAGCCACTGGGGGGTCGAGGCAGATACGCAGTATTTT.